The clone carrying this T cell receptor (beta chain) was counted ten times or more. What it binds is unknown. This entry is derived from a study of T-cell reconstitution after alpha-beta-depleted transplantation in children. During its preparation, the TCRbeta library received unique molecular identifiers. From the PCR reads, TCRdb called clonotypes with MiXCR, one entry per CDR3 protein. The sample consists of under 300,000 distinct CDR3 sequences, approximately 10% of them appearing once. Study-wide points: After one year, T-cell counts and TCRbeta diversity mostly came from new T cells.

Sequenced here: peripheral blood, sampled 180 days after TCRalphabeta/CD19-depleted stem cell transplant. This clonotype was sampled from a male patient between 2 and 9 years old who had a stem cell transplant for chronic granulomatous disease, so the T cells may come from the graft donor.

CDR3 sequence: CASSLGTGPGTGELFF. DNA for the CDR3: TGTGCCAGCAGCTTGGGTACAGGGCCGGGCACCGGGGAGCTGTTTTTT. This rearrangement joins TRBV7-3 to TRBJ2-2, with a weak D call TRBD1 (6 bases). The length of the CDR3 is 16 residues. V gave up 3 bases and J gave up 4 bases, with 15 bases separating them. From germline, CDR1 is SGHTA and CDR2 FQGTGA.